One and the same sample provided the 18 T cell receptor beta chains below, sequenced in a study of blood T cell repertoires in COVID-19. Using immunoSEQ multiplex PCR, the repertoire was profiled, and TCRdb retains in-frame clones only, with some absent. In the table there are about 230,000 clones, 65% to 85% of which are singletons. The sequenced sample was peripheral blood. Receptors originate from a middle-aged man with active or convalescent COVID-19.

V usage is TRBV29-1 and J usage is TRBJ2-1, with 14 bases aligning to TRBD2. The CDR3 contains 14 residues. Germline CDR1 and CDR2: SQVTM and ANQGSEA. Germline trimming cut 7 bases from V and 4 bases from J; bases unmatched to any gene: 3. CDR3 coding DNA: TGCAGCGGGACTAGCGGGGGGACGTACAATGAGCAGTTCTTC. Its protein is CSGTSGGTYNEQFF.

The rearrangement links TRBV7-2 to TRBJ2-7, with TRBD2 matching over 10 bases. Per the germline V gene, CDR1 is SGHTA and CDR2 is FQGNSA. The CDR3 is 14 amino acids. V lost 2 bases, J lost 6 bases, and 4 bases stayed unmatched. CDR3 sequence: CASSLSGGASEQYF. CDR3 sequence (DNA): TGTGCCAGCAGCTTAAGCGGGGGGGCTAGCGAGCAGTACTTC.

The chain couples TRBV7-2 to TRBJ1-4; TRBD1 is a possible D gene (5 bases). Trimming pared 4 bases from V and 8 bases from J, leaving 17 bases between. CDR1 and CDR2 from the germline V gene are SGHTA and FQGNSA. The CDR3 is 15 residues long. The CDR3 bases are TGTGCCAGCAGCTGGACTACAGGAGGAGGAGAAAAACTGTTTTTT. This sequence encodes CASSWTTGGGEKLFF.

The J gene is TRBJ1-5, the V gene TRBV5-8, with D maybe TRBD1 (5 bases). V lost 4 bases, J lost 2 bases, and 19 bases lay in between. This CDR3 spans 17 amino acids. CDR1 is SGHTS, CDR2 YDEGEE, per germline. The CDR3 DNA follows: TGTGCCAGCAGCGATGGGACGGGACTGAGTGGCAATCAGCCCCAGCATTTT. Its translation is CASSDGTGLSGNQPQHF.

V usage is TRBV4-2 and J usage is TRBJ1-1, with TRBD1 as a possible D gene (5 bases). V lost 3 bases, J lost 1 base, and 18 bases lay in between. This CDR3 is 17 amino acids long. CDR1 and CDR2 (germline): LGHNA, YNFKEQ. The CDR3 nucleotides are TGTGCCAGCAGCCAGGCCCTGGGAGGGCAGGGGAACACTGAAGCTTTCTTT. Translation gives CASSQALGGQGNTEAFF.

The rearrangement joins TRBV6-6 to TRBJ1-5, with unresolved D. This CDR3 contains 16 residues. V lost 7 bases and J 3 bases, leaving 19 bases between the germline ends. Germline-derived CDR1 and CDR2 are MNHNY and SVGAGI (reference sequence). The CDR3 bases are TGTGCCAGCACCCGCGGCAGTGCCTCTTACAATCAGCCCCAGCATTTT. Its translation: CASTRGSASYNQPQHF.

CDR3 DNA: TGTGCCAGCAGTGACTGGGGGACAGCAACTAATGAAAAACTGTTTTTT. As protein: CASSDWGTATNEKLFF. The rearrangement links TRBV6-1 to TRBJ1-4; 7 bases line up with TRBD1. The CDR3 runs to 16 residues. The germline V gene has CDR1 MNHNS and CDR2 SASEGT. V dropped 3 bases and J dropped 0; count of bases not matched to a gene: 4.

The rearrangement joins TRBV28 to TRBJ1-5; no definite D call. V shed 3 bases and J shed 0 bases, with 6 bases lying between them. This CDR3 has 14 amino acids. The germline V gene encodes CDR1 MDHEN and CDR2 SYDVKM. The DNA for the CDR3 is TGTGCCAGCAGTTTGGGAGTTAGCAATCAGCCCCAGCATTTT. Its protein is CASSLGVSNQPQHF.

This clone has just a few counts. This chain links TRBV7-7 with TRBJ2-5; 8 bases line up with TRBD2. The CDR3 covers 15 residues. Trimming took 0 bases from V and 4 from J; bases not matched to a gene: 4. The germline V gene has CDR1 SSHAT and CDR2 FNYEAQ (reference sequence). Written as DNA, the CDR3 is TGTGCCAGCAGCTTAGCTAGCGGGGTACGAGAGACCCAGTACTTC. Translation gives CASSLASGVRETQYF.

The chain joins TRBV6-5 to TRBJ1-3; 9 bases align to TRBD1. The length of the CDR3 is 15 residues. The junction had 11 bases not matched to a gene; V was cut back by 6 bases and J by 8 bases. The germline V gene encodes CDR1 MNHEY and CDR2 SVGAGI. The CDR3 DNA reads TGTGCCAGCAGGCAGGACAGGGGTAGTGGGGACACCATATATTTT. It specifies CASRQDRGSGDTIYF.

The chain recombines TRBV6-6 with TRBJ1-6, with 8 bases aligning to TRBD1. This CDR3 is built from 17 residues. Germline V lookup: CDR1 MNHNY, CDR2 SVGAGI (reference sequence). Trimming cost V 5 bases and J 8 bases; bases outside gene matches: 14. The CDR3 bases are TGTGCCAGCAGTCTTCTCGACAGGGGTAAAGCAGATTCACCCCTCCACTTT. Translated: CASSLLDRGKADSPLHF.

This chain links TRBV6-4 with TRBJ2-7; TRBD2 matches at 13 bases. Germline loops: CDR1 MRHNA, CDR2 SNTAGT. The CDR3 has 16 amino acids. V gave up 8 bases and J gave up 0 bases; unmatched junction bases: 7. CDR3 loop: CASSGLAGELSYEQYF. CDR3 bases: TGTGCCAGCTCCGGACTAGCGGGGGAGCTCTCCTACGAGCAGTACTTC.

This chain joins TRBV3-1 (or the pseudogene TRBV3-2) and TRBJ1-2; 11 bases agree with TRBD1. J gave up 12 bases and V 2 bases, and 8 bases lay outside the gene matches. Germline V gene sequence: CDR1 LGHDT, CDR2 YNNKEL (reference sequence). The CDR3 loop spans 14 amino acids. CDR3 region: CASSQLSGTGGNTF. DNA for the CDR3: TGTGCCAGCAGCCAACTATCCGGGACAGGGGGAAACACCTTC.

The chain uses TRBV5-4 and TRBJ2-7; 9 nucleotides line up with TRBD1. V shed 4 bases, J shed 4 bases, and the junction held 6 bases outside the gene matches. The CDR3 covers 14 residues. From germline, CDR1 is SGHNT and CDR2 YYREEE (reference sequence). The CDR3 coding sequence is TGTGCCAGCAGCGCGGGACAGGGTAGGTACGAGCAGTACTTC. This translates into CASSAGQGRYEQYF. Full variable domain (remainder filled in from reference TRBV5-4 and TRBJ2-7): ETGVTQSPTHLIKTRGQQVTLRCSSQSGHNTVSWYQQALGQGPQFIFQYYREEENGRGNFPPRFSGLQFPNYSSELNVNALELDDSALYLCASSAGQGRYEQYFGPGTRLTVT.

The rearrangement links TRBV5-1 to TRBJ1-6; 7 positions match TRBD1. The CDR3 loop spans 15 amino acids. J was trimmed by 7 bases and V by 0 bases; bases with no gene match: 4. Germline CDR1 is SGHRS and CDR2 is YFSETQ. CDR3 amino acids: CASSLGGTENSPLHF. The CDR3 region has the DNA TGCGCCAGCAGCTTGGGGGGGACAGAGAATTCACCCCTCCACTTT.

The chain combines TRBV6-5 with TRBJ1-5; D is unresolved. The CDR3 consists of 11 residues. V lost 6 bases, J lost 7 bases, and 7 bases lay in between. Germline V CDR1 and CDR2: MNHEY, SVGAGI. The CDR3 here is CASRATQPQHF. The CDR3 bases are TGTGCCAGCAGAGCGACCCAGCCCCAGCATTTT.

The chain combines TRBV25-1 with TRBJ1-2, with TRBD1 as a possible D gene (5 bases). The CDR3 sequence is 14 residues long. V lost 1 base, J lost 6 bases, and 12 bases lay in between. Germline CDR1 and CDR2: MGHDK and SYGVNS. The CDR3 DNA sequence: TGTGCCAGCAGTGAATTCGGCAGGGCGAATGGCTACACCTTC. It specifies CASSEFGRANGYTF.

This chain uses TRBV5-1 with TRBJ1-1; D possibly corresponds to TRBD1 (5 bases). CDR1 is SGHRS, CDR2 YFSETQ, per germline. The CDR3 covers 15 residues. Trimming left V 5 bases short and J 1 base short, with 15 bases between. The CDR3 loop is CASRLQTAENTEAFF. In DNA form, the CDR3 reads TGCGCCAGCAGACTTCAGACAGCTGAGAACACTGAAGCTTTCTTT.